These 21 T cell receptor beta chains originate from one sample sequenced in a study of beta chain features in type 1 diabetes (dated by TCRdb to 2016 to 2019). Library preparation used the immunoSEQ multiplex PCR assay. The entire amount of isolated RNA was reverse transcribed using the High Capacity cDNA Reverse Transcription Kit, so the sequenced TCRB transcripts were expressed ones. TCRdb's version of the immuneACCESS table is confined to in-frame rearrangements and falls short of the full clone set. An unresolved V gene accounts for under half of the shortfall where checked; the remainder is of unknown origin. Present in this sample are hundreds of thousands of clones, roughly 12% of which were seen just once. The top ten hold under 0.02% of the sample. The material sequenced was naive CD4+ T cells from blood. This sample's cell subset or site label indicates: true naive CD4+ T cells. All receptors derive from a young man in good health.

This clone was detected only a few times. This chain uses TRBV4-2 with TRBJ2-1; 7 nucleotides line up with TRBD2. V dropped 4 bases and J dropped 0; count of bases not matched to a gene: 3. CDR3 length: 15 residues. Germline assignment: CDR1 LGHNA and CDR2 YNFKEQ. The CDR3 sequence: CASSPRTSSYNEQFF. CDR3 sequence (DNA): TGTGCCAGCAGCCCCCGGACTAGCTCCTACAATGAGCAGTTCTTC.

The V call is TRBV28, the J call TRBJ1-1; TRBD1 might be the D (6 bases). The CDR3 spans 15 residues. Trimming cost V 6 bases and J 0 bases, with 14 bases left between them. The germline V gene encodes CDR1 MDHEN and CDR2 SYDVKM. This CDR3 is CASSMQGYMNTEAFF. The CDR3 nucleotides read TGTGCCAGCAGCATGCAGGGGTATATGAACACTGAAGCTTTCTTT.

The rearrangement joins TRBV29-1 to TRBJ2-1, with TRBD1 identical over 7 bases. There are 14 residues in the CDR3. Unmatched junction bases numbered 8, after V lost 6 bases and J lost 3 bases. Germline values: CDR1 SQVTM, CDR2 ANQGSEA. The CDR3 sequence: CSVGRQGNYNEQFF. The CDR3 DNA reads TGCAGCGTGGGGAGACAGGGCAACTACAATGAGCAGTTCTTC.

This clone turned up a few times. The V and J genes are TRBV7-9 and TRBJ1-1; TRBD1 might be the D (5 bases). Germline CDR1 SEHNR, CDR2 FQNEAQ (reference sequence). The CDR3 runs to 14 residues. Deletions cut 4 bases from V and 1 base from J, with 10 bases between. The DNA for the CDR3 is TGTGCCAGCAGCTGGGGCGACTCGAACACTGAAGCTTTCTTT. Translation: CASSWGDSNTEAFF.

In its sample, this clone was seen a few times. The gene calls are TRBV7-9 and TRBJ2-7; 7 positions agree with TRBD2. The J segment lost 2 bases and the V segment lost 4 bases, leaving 14 bases of the junction unmatched. Germline V gives CDR1 SEHNR, CDR2 FQNEAQ (reference sequence). The CDR3 sequence is 17 residues long. CDR3 protein: CASSSFRLAERPYEQYF. CDR3 in DNA: TGTGCCAGCAGCTCCTTTCGACTAGCAGAGCGACCCTACGAGCAGTACTTC.

The J gene is TRBJ1-1, the V gene TRBV6-6, with 10 bases matching TRBD1. CDR1 is MNHNY, CDR2 SVGAGI, per germline (reference sequence). J was trimmed by 4 bases and V by 4 bases; bases with no gene match: 6. The CDR3 is 15 amino acids. The CDR3 DNA sequence: TGTGCCAGCAGTTCCGGGACAGGGGTGTTCACTGAAGCTTTCTTT. The encoded protein is CASSSGTGVFTEAFF.

The chain recombines TRBV28 with TRBJ2-2; 7 bases align to TRBD1. Germline values: CDR1 MDHEN, CDR2 SYDVKM. The CDR3 extends over 15 amino acids. The J segment lost 0 bases and the V segment lost 6 bases, leaving 4 bases of the junction unmatched. CDR3 loop: CASSSDRANTGELFF. The CDR3 region has the DNA TGTGCCAGCAGCTCCGACAGGGCGAACACCGGGGAGCTGTTTTTT.

Written as DNA, the CDR3 is TGTGCCACCAGCACCAGACAGGGGGCCCGATCCTACGAGCAGTACTTC. It specifies CATSTRQGARSYEQYF. The V call is TRBV15, the J call TRBJ2-7; 10 bases are a match to TRBD1. Germline CDR1 is LNHNV and CDR2 is YYDKDF (reference sequence). This CDR3 comprises 16 residues. The V gene end was trimmed by 4 bases and the J gene end by 1 base; junction bases not matched to a gene: 7.

V and J are TRBV7-2 and TRBJ2-3, with D tentatively TRBD2 (6 bases). The CDR3 is 18 amino acids. Germline V gene data show CDR1 as SGHTA and CDR2 as FQGNSA. Trimming removed 4 bases from V and 1 base from J, with 21 bases in between. The CDR3 region is CASSSRGRAGMRTDTQYF. The CDR3 nucleotides read TGTGCCAGCAGCTCTCGAGGTCGGGCGGGGATGCGCACAGATACGCAGTATTTT.

This rearrangement joins TRBV7-2 to TRBJ2-7; D remains ambiguous. The V gene's germline CDR1 is SGHTA and CDR2 FQGNSA. CDR3 length equals 13 residues. Trimming took off 2 bases at V and 2 bases at J, with 7 bases between the two ends. In DNA, the CDR3 is TGTGCCAGCAGCTTAACTGATACCTACGAGCAGTACTTC. Translation: CASSLTDTYEQYF.

The chain carries TRBV2 and TRBJ2-7; possible D gene TRBD2, 5 bases. Germline assignment: CDR1 SNHLY and CDR2 FYNNEI. V lost 0 bases, J lost 3 bases, and 9 bases lay in between. The CDR3 has 14 residues. CDR3 nucleotides: TGTGCCAGCAGTGAAGCGCAGGAGGACTACGAGCAGTACTTC. It translates to CASSEAQEDYEQYF.

The CDR3 sequence: CAKSGTSGITDTQYF. DNA for the CDR3: TGTGCCAAGTCGGGGACTAGCGGGATCACAGATACGCAGTATTTT. The V gene is TRBV30, the J gene TRBJ2-3, with 13 bases fitting TRBD2. With V trimmed by 8 bases and J by 2 bases, 7 bases remained unmatched. Germline lookup yields CDR1 GTSNPN and CDR2 SVGIG (reference sequence). This CDR3 comprises 15 residues.

This clone was seen only a few times. The gene calls are TRBV5-5 and TRBJ2-1; perhaps TRBD2 as D (5 bases). The CDR3 runs to 13 residues. CDR1 is SGHKS, CDR2 YYEKEE, per germline (reference sequence). V gave up 2 bases and J gave up 8 bases, with 11 bases separating them. CDR3 loop: CASSLITRDEQFF. The CDR3 DNA reads as TGTGCCAGCAGCTTAATTACGAGGGATGAGCAGTTCTTC.

This chain joins TRBV5-1 and TRBJ2-2; 8 bases map to TRBD2. CDR3 size: 15 residues. J gave up 5 bases and V 0 bases, and 3 bases lay outside the gene matches. Germline CDR1 SGHRS, CDR2 YFSETQ. CDR3 DNA sequence: TGCGCCAGCAGCTTGGGTGTAGCGGGAACCGGGGAGCTGTTTTTT. This sequence encodes CASSLGVAGTGELFF.

The CDR3 reads CASSAGTVAQPQHF. The DNA of the CDR3 is TGTGCCAGCAGCGCCGGGACAGTGGCTCAGCCCCAGCATTTT. The gene calls are TRBV9 and TRBJ1-5; 7 bases are shared with TRBD1. After removal of 3 bases from V and 6 bases from J, the junction contained 6 bases not matched to a gene. Germline V gene data show CDR1 as SGDLS and CDR2 as YYNGEE. There are 14 residues in the CDR3.

This clone was seen a handful of times. The rearrangement uses TRBV18 and TRBJ2-6; D is unresolved. Per germline, CDR1 KGHSH and CDR2 LQKENI. V gave up 3 bases and J gave up 1 base, with 7 bases separating them. The CDR3 loop spans 15 amino acids. CDR3 DNA: TGTGCCAGCTCACCTGCGGTTTCTGGGGCCAACGTCCTGACTTTC. Translation: CASSPAVSGANVLTF.

V gene TRBV27 combines with J gene TRBJ2-3; 7 nucleotides align to TRBD1. Germline CDR1 MNHEY, CDR2 SMNVEV (reference sequence). The CDR3 consists of 13 residues. The V gene end was trimmed by 5 bases and the J gene end by 5 bases; junction bases not matched to a gene: 4. The CDR3 DNA is TGTGCCAGCAGTACGGACAGGAGAGATACGCAGTATTTT. It translates to CASSTDRRDTQYF.

This clone was observed a handful of times. The gene calls are TRBV7-9 and TRBJ2-1, with D perhaps TRBD2 (6 bases). Per germline, CDR1 SEHNR and CDR2 FQNEAQ (reference sequence). There are 14 residues in the CDR3. V lost 7 bases and J lost 1, with 11 bases in between. CDR3 DNA: TGTGCCAGCACTCCCGGGGGATCCTACAATGAGCAGTTCTTC. Protein product: CASTPGGSYNEQFF.

V usage is TRBV9 and J usage is TRBJ1-4; perhaps TRBD1 as D (5 bases). Germline-derived CDR1 and CDR2 are SGDLS and YYNGEE. V lost 0 bases and J lost 5, with 8 bases in between. The CDR3 is 14 residues long. CDR3 residues: CASSVAAGNEKLFF. The CDR3 DNA follows: TGTGCCAGCAGCGTAGCGGCAGGGAATGAAAAACTGTTTTTT.

The J gene is TRBJ2-2, the V gene TRBV29-1, with 8 positions matching TRBD2. CDR3 length equals 13 residues. Trimming cost V 4 bases and J 6 bases; bases outside gene matches: 4. The germline V gene encodes CDR1 SQVTM and CDR2 ANQGSEA. CDR3 residues: CSVVRGGAGELFF. CDR3 nucleotides: TGCAGCGTTGTACGGGGGGGGGCCGGGGAGCTGTTTTTT.

In this sample, this clone turned up a few times. The genes are TRBV11-1 and TRBJ2-5; D may be TRBD1 (5 bases). Germline CDR1 and CDR2: SGHAT and FQDESV (reference sequence). Trimming left V 5 bases short and J 5 bases short, with 21 bases between. There are 16 residues in the CDR3. The CDR3 loop reads CASSPVTGGVKETQYF. Here the CDR3 DNA reads TGTGCCAGCAGCCCCGTTACAGGTGGGGTAAAGGAGACCCAGTACTTC. The variable domain in full, completed from reference TRBV11-1 and TRBJ2-5, reads EAEVAQSPRYKITEKSQAVAFWCDPISGHATLYWYRQILGQGPELLVQFQDESVVDDSQLPKDRFSAERLKGVDSTLKIQPAELGDSAMYLCASSPVTGGVKETQYFGPGTRLLVL.